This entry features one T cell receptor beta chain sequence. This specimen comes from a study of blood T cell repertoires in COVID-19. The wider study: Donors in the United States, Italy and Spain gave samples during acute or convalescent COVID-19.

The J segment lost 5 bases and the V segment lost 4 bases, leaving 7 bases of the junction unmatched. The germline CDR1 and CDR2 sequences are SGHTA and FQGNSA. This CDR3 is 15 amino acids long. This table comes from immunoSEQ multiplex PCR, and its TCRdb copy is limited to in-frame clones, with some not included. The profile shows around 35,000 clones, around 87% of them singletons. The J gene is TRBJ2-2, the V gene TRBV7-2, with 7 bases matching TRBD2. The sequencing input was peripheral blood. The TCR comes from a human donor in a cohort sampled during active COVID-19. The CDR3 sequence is CASSWARRGTGELFF. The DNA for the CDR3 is TGTGCCAGCAGCTGGGCCCGGCGGGGGACCGGGGAGCTGTTTTTT. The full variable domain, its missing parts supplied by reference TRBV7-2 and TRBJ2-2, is GAGVSQSPSNKVTEKGKDVELRCDPISGHTALYWYRQSLGQGLEFLIYFQGNSAPDKSGLPSDRFSAERTGGSVSTLTIQRTQQEDSAVYLCASSWARRGTGELFFGEGSRLTVL.